This entry concerns a single T cell receptor beta chain. This entry belongs to a study of blood T cell repertoires in COVID-19. Germline loops: CDR1 SGHDT, CDR2 YYEEEE. CDR3 length: 15 residues. The V segment lost 0 bases and the J segment 10 bases; nucleotides outside the gene matches: 5. TCRdb keeps only in-frame clones here, not all; method: immunoSEQ multiplex PCR. This table holds 110,000 or so clones, 82% found once. The chain is built from TRBV5-6 and TRBJ1-6; TRBD1 matches at 9 bases. Sequenced input: peripheral blood. The TCR sequence derives from an elderly woman with acute or convalescent COVID-19. The CDR3 sequence: CASSLGTGAGSPLHF. CDR3 DNA sequence: TGTGCCAGCAGCTTGGGGACAGGGGCCGGGTCACCCCTCCACTTT.